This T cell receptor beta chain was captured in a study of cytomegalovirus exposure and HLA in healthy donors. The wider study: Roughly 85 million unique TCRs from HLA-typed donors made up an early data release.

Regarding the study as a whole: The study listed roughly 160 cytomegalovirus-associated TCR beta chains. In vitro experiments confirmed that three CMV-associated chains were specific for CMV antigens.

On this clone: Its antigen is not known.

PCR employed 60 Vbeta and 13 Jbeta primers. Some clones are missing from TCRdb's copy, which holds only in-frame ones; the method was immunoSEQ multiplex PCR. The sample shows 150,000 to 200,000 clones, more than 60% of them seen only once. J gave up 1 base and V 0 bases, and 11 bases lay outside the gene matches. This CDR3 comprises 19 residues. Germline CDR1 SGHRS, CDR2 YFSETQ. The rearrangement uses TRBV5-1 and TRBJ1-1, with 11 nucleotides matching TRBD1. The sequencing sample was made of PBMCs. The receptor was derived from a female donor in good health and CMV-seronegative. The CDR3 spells CASSLVGQGVKGANTEAFF. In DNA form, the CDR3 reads TGCGCCAGCAGCTTGGTGGGACAGGGGGTTAAAGGAGCGAACACTGAAGCTTTCTTT.